This T cell receptor beta chain came from a study of cytomegalovirus exposure and HLA in healthy donors. Whole-study results and caveats: In a later analysis, donors in an Asian-associated ancestry cluster reportedly had fewer N-insertions in productive TCRs than the cohort mean. As a later analysis showed, a missense DCLRE1C variant was linked to trimming of TCR beta V- and J-genes. According to the study, roughly 160 TCR beta chains were cytomegalovirus-associated.

Comment on this clone: As yet, its antigen is unknown.

Regarding donors, all were healthy bone marrow donors. PCR amplification relied on 60 Vbeta primers (plus 13 Jbeta primers). The assay was immunoSEQ multiplex PCR, and TCRdb's table has in-frame clones only and misses some. The top ten clones hold about 3.1% of a sample with some 130,000 clones, over 60% of them seen once. The CDR3 has 15 amino acids. The germline V gene has CDR1 SGHRS and CDR2 YFSETQ. V lost 0 bases to trimming and J lost 4 bases; unmatched junction nucleotides: 4. Sequenced sample: PBMCs. This receptor was identified in a man between 40 and 49 years old in good health and CMV-seronegative. V is TRBV5-1 and J is TRBJ2-5, with 9 nucleotides matching TRBD1. CDR3: CASSLAGTGTETQYF. DNA for the CDR3: TGCGCCAGCAGCTTGGCCGGGACAGGGACAGAGACCCAGTACTTC. Filled out from reference TRBV5-1 and TRBJ2-5, the complete variable domain reads KAGVTQTPRYLIKTRGQQVTLSCSPISGHRSVSWYQQTPGQGLQFLFEYFSETQRNKGNFPGRFSGRQFSNSRSEMNVSTLELGDSALYLCASSLAGTGTETQYFGPGTRLLVL.